This TCR beta chain was sequenced during a study of CD8 T cells in Susac syndrome. With random hexamers, reverse transcription was performed on roughly 0.5 to 1 ug of RNA. One entry per CDR3 protein, called by TCRdb with MiXCR from the immunoSEQ multiplex PCR reads. The sample yields 120,000 or so distinct CDR3 sequences, 85% to 95% seen once. CDR1 is SGHNT, CDR2 YYREEE, per germline (reference sequence). There are 14 residues in the CDR3. V was clipped by 5 bases and J by 9 bases; unmatched bases: 10. Negative isolation yielded the CD8+ and CD4+ T cells, while FACS enriched the TEMRA cells. This clonotype was obtained from a human donor with Susac syndrome. Specimen: CD8+ T cells from PBMCs. The chain couples TRBV5-4 to TRBJ2-1; 8 nucleotides align to TRBD2. CDR3 bases: TGTGCCAGCAGTGGACTAGCAGCACAAGGTGAGCAGTTCTTC. It translates to CASSGLAAQGEQFF.